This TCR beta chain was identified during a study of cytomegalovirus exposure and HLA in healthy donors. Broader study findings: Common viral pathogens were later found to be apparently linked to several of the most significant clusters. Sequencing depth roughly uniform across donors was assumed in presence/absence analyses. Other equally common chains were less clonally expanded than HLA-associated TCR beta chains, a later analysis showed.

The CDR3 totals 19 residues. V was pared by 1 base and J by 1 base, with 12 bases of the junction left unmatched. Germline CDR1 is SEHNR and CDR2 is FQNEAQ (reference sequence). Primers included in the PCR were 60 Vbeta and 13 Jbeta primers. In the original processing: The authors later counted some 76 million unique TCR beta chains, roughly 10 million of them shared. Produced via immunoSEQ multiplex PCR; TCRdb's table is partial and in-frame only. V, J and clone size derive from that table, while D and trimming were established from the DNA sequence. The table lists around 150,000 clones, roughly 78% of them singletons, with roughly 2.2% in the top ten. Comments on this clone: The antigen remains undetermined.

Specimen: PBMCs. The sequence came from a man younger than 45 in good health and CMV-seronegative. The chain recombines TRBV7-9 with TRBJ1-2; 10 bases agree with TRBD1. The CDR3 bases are TGTGCCAGCAGCTTAGAATTCCCGGGACAGGGGAAGGGTAACTATGGCTACACCTTC. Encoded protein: CASSLEFPGQGKGNYGYTF.